The rows below give T cell receptor beta chains drawn from one sample of a study of tumor and adjacent non-tumor tissue in lung cancer. MiXCR was run by TCRdb on the multiplex PCR reads, yielding one entry per CDR3 protein. The table records tens of thousands of distinct CDR3 sequences, 72% of them present only once. Sequenced input: lung tumor tissue. The receptors shown here come from a middle-aged woman with non-small cell lung cancer. The CDR3 runs from the conserved cysteine through the conserved F or W. The order of the fields is clone size, D gene, V gene, J gene, CDR3 DNA, CDR3 protein. The D gene is left open where the match is weak. Only part of the rows carry a size: once, few, many, or a class if the clone is expanded.

few	TRBD2	TRBV20-1	TRBJ2-1	TGCAGTGCTAATAGCGGGAGGGCCAGGAATGAGCAGTTCTTC	CSANSGRARNEQFF
-	-	TRBV29-1	TRBJ1-3	TGCAGCGTCTCATTCGACCGAAACACCAGAAACACCATATATTTT	CSVSFDRNTRNTIYF
-	-	TRBV6-6	TRBJ2-3	TGTACCAGCAGTTACGGGCGACATACTAGTACAGATACGCAGTATTTT	CTSSYGRHTSTDTQYF
many	TRBD2	TRBV6-1	TRBJ2-1	TGTGCCAGCAGTAAATGGACTAGCGGGAGGTTGGGCTCCTACAATGAGCAGTTCTTC	CASSKWTSGRLGSYNEQFF
-	-	TRBV11-2	TRBJ1-5	TGTGCCAGCAGCCCCCTCCCACATATGGGTGGTCAGCCCCAGCATTTT	CASSPLPHMGGQPQHF
medium-sized	-	TRBV29-1	TRBJ2-1	TGCAGCGTTGAAGAGCCACCGACTGACACGATCTTC	CSVEEPPTDTIF
-	-	TRBV11-2	TRBJ2-5	TGTGCCAATAGCTTATCCGCCGGGATCCAAGAGACCCAGTACTTC	CANSLSAGIQETQYF
-	-	TRBV11-2	TRBJ2-1	TGTGCCAGCAGCTTAGGCTTATCCGGGAGTAGGATTGATGAGCAGTTCTTC	CASSLGLSGSRIDEQFF
once	-	TRBV11-2	TRBJ2-1	TGTTCCAGCAGCATGGGACCAGCAACATACAATGAGCAGTTCTTC	CSSSMGPATYNEQFF
many	TRBD2	TRBV29-1	TRBJ2-1	TGCAGCGTGAATAGCGGGGTCTCCTACAATGAGCAGTTCTTC	CSVNSGVSYNEQFF
-	-	TRBV20-1	TRBJ2-7	TGCAGTGCCAACGGGGACGGCTACGAGCAGTACTTC	CSANGDGYEQYF
-	-	TRBV11-2	TRBJ1-1	TGCGCCAGCAGCTTAGAATCAGGCCTGGCGGACAATGAAGCTTTCTTT	CASSLESGLADNEAFF
-	-	TRBV12-3/TRBV12-4	TRBJ2-7	TGTGCCAGTAGTTTAGCTGACGGGAACGAGCAGTACTTC	CASSLADGNEQYF
many	TRBD1	TRBV6-5	TRBJ1-2	TGTGCCAGCAGTGGGGGGACAGCCTCCCTCGGTACCTCTAACTATGGCTACACCTTC	CASSGGTASLGTSNYGYTF
-	TRBD1	TRBV20-1	TRBJ1-2	TGCGGTGCTAGAGAGGGGGCAACTAACTATGGCTACACCTTC	CGAREGATNYGYTF
-	-	TRBV11-3	TRBJ2-7	TGTACCAGCAGCCTAGGAAGGGGCGAGCAGTACTTC	CTSSLGRGEQYF
many	TRBD1	TRBV5-1	TRBJ1-1	TGCGCCAGCAGGCAAAGCCCGGGACAGGGGAACACTGAAGCTTTCTTT	CASRQSPGQGNTEAFF
-	-	TRBV5-6	TRBJ2-1	TGTGCCAACAAATATCGCCCCAGTGGAGGATTAGATGAGCAGTTCTTC	CANKYRPSGGLDEQFF
-	-	TRBV12-3/TRBV12-4	TRBJ1-2	TGTGTCAGCAGCCGACAGCCCCGAAGGGGCTACTCCTTC	CVSSRQPRRGYSF
-	-	TRBV11-2	TRBJ2-1	TGCGCCAGAAGCCTCGGGACAAGCAGGGGGGCTTACAATGAGCAGTTCTTC	CARSLGTSRGAYNEQFF
-	-	TRBV11-2	TRBJ2-5	TGTGCCAGCAGCTTAGGCCTAAGCCAAGAGACCCAGTACTTC	CASSLGLSQETQYF
-	TRBD1	TRBV29-1	TRBJ1-1	TGCAGCGACAGGACAGGTCGAACTGAAGTTTTCTTT	CSDRTGRTEVFF
-	-	TRBV11-3	TRBJ2-1	TGTGCCAGCAGTCCAAGAGCTAGGAGTTCCTACAATGAGCAGTTCTTC	CASSPRARSSYNEQFF
many	-	TRBV20-1	TRBJ2-3	TGCAGTGCTAGTGAGGCCAAGGGCAGGGATACGCAGTATTTT	CSASEAKGRDTQYF
-	TRBD1	TRBV6-6	TRBJ1-1	TGTGCCAGCAACAGACAGGGTGAAATGAACACTGAAGCTTTCTTT	CASNRQGEMNTEAFF
-	-	TRBV14	TRBJ2-1	TGTGCCAGCAGCCAAGGCCCCCGCCCGGGACCATCGAAAAGTTCCTACAATGAGCAGTTCTTC	CASSQGPRPGPSKSSYNEQFF
-	TRBD2	TRBV11-3	TRBJ2-3	TGTGCCAGCAGCCTAGGAGCGATAGCGGGGGTTTCCACTGATGCGCAGTATTTT	CASSLGAIAGVSTDAQYF
-	TRBD2	TRBV11-3	TRBJ2-1	TGTGCCAGCAGCTTAGCGATGCCTAACGGGAGGTGGCATGAGCAATTCTTC	CASSLAMPNGRWHEQFF
-	-	TRBV14	TRBJ2-2	TGTGCCAGCAGCCAAGTCGGGGGAGGTACCGGGGAGCTGTTTTTT	CASSQVGGGTGELFF
-	TRBD1	TRBV7-9	TRBJ2-5	TGTGTCAGCAGCTTAGCAGGGGGACAAGAGACCCAGTACTTC	CVSSLAGGQETQYF
-	TRBD2	TRBV11-3	TRBJ2-3	TGTGCCAGCAGCTCAAGCCTTCTAGCGGGGGGGGGAAATACACAGTATTTT	CASSSSLLAGGGNTQYF
-	-	TRBV30	TRBJ1-5	TGTGGCTGGAGGGGTGAAGCTAGCAATCAGCCCCAGCATTTT	CGWRGEASNQPQHF
-	TRBD1	TRBV29-1	TRBJ1-1	TGCAGCTTTGCGGACAGGGGGGGTGGAAACACTGAAGCTTTCTTT	CSFADRGGGNTEAFF
-	-	TRBV11-1	TRBJ2-1	TGTGCCAGCTGCTTAAGTAGTGAGCAGTCCTTC	CASCLSSEQSF
-	-	TRBV11-3	TRBJ1-4	TGCGCCAGCAGCTTAGATCGGGCAACAAATGAAAAACTGTTGTTT	CASSLDRATNEKLLF
-	TRBD2	TRBV4-2	TRBJ2-3	TGTGCCAGCAGCACCACTAGCGATACAGATACGCAGTATTTT	CASSTTSDTDTQYF
-	TRBD1	TRBV6-5	TRBJ2-7	TGTGCCAGCAAGGGACAGGTTTGGGACGAGCAATACTTC	CASKGQVWDEQYF
-	-	TRBV29-1	TRBJ2-7	TGCAACGTTGGGAGTAACTCATACGAGCAATACTTC	CNVGSNSYEQYF
many	-	TRBV28	TRBJ2-5	TGTGCCAGCAGCTCAAAGGCCGGGTACCAAGAGACCCAGTACTTC	CASSSKAGYQETQYF
-	-	TRBV11-2	TRBJ1-6	TGTGCCAGCAGCTTAACCTCGGGGAAAAATTCATCCCTCCACTTT	CASSLTSGKNSSLHF
once	TRBD2	TRBV12-3/TRBV12-4	TRBJ2-3	TGTGCCAGCACTCCAACTAGCGGGGAGAGCACAGATACGCAGTATTTT	CASTPTSGESTDTQYF
-	TRBD2	TRBV4-1	TRBJ2-7	TGCGCCAGCAGCCAAGTCGGGCTAGCGGAAACCTATGGGAGAACGGAAAGGGAGCAGTACTTC	CASSQVGLAETYGRTEREQYF
-	-	TRBV28	TRBJ1-2	TGTGCCAGTAGTTTAGAGGGCAGGGGATATAACTATGGCTACACCTTC	CASSLEGRGYNYGYTF
-	-	TRBV5-1	TRBJ2-7	TGCGCCAGCAGCTTGGGGACTCCCACCTTCTCCTACGAGCAGTACTTC	CASSLGTPTFSYEQYF
many	-	TRBV7-2	TRBJ2-2	TGTGCCAGCAGCTTAGTCGTCCGCACCGGGGAGCTGTTTTTT	CASSLVVRTGELFF
-	TRBD2	TRBV11-2	TRBJ2-3	TGTGCCAGCAGCTTAGCTACTAGCGCTAGCACAGATACACAGTATTTT	CASSLATSASTDTQYF